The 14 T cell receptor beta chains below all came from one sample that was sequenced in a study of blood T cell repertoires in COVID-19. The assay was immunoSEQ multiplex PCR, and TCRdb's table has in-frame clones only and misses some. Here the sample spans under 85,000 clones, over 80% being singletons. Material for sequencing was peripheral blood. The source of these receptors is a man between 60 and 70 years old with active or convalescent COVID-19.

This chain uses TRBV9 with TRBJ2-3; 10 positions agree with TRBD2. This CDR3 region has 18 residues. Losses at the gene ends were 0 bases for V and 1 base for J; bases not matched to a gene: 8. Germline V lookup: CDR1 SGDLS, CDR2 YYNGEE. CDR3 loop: CASSVGLAGDLRTDTQYF. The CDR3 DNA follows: TGTGCCAGCAGCGTAGGGCTAGCGGGGGACCTTCGCACAGATACGCAGTATTTT.

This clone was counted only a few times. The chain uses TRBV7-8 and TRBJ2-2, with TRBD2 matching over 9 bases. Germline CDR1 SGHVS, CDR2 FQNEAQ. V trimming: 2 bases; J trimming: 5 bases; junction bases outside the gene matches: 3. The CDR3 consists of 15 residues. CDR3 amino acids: CASSLKTSGTGELFF. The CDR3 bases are TGTGCCAGCAGCTTAAAGACTAGCGGTACCGGGGAGCTGTTTTTT.

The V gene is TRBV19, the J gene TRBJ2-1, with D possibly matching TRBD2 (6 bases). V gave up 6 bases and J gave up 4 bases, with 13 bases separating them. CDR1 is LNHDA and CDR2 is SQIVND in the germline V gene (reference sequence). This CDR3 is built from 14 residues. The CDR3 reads CASSESGEYNEQFF. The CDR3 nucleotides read TGTGCCAGTAGCGAATCGGGGGAGTACAATGAGCAGTTCTTC.

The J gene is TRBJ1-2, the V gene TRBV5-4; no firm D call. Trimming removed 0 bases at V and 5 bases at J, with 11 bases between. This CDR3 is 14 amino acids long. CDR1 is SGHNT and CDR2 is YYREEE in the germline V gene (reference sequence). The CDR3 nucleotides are TGTGCCAGCAGCTTGGTTGGCACCGAATATGGCTACACCTTC. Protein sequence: CASSLVGTEYGYTF.

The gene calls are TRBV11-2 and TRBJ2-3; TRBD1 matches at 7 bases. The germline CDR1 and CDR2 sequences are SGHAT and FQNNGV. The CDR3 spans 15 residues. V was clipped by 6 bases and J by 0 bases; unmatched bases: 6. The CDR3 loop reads CASRTGILSTDTQYF. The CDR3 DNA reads TGTGCCAGCAGGACAGGGATCTTGAGCACAGATACGCAGTATTTT.

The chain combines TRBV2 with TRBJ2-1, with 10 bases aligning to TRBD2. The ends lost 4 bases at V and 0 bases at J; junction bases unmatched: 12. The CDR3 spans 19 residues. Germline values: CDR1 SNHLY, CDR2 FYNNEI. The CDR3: CASSGEAGGPSPSYNEQFF. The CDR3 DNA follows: TGTGCCAGCAGTGGGGAAGCGGGGGGGCCCTCCCCCTCCTACAATGAGCAGTTCTTC.

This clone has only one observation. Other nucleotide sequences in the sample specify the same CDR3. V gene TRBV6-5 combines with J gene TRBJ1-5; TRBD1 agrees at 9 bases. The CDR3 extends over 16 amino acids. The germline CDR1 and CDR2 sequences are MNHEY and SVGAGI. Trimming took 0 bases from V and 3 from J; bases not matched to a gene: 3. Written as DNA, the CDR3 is TGTGCCAGCAGTTACTCAGGGACAGGGACCAATCAGCCCCAGCATTTT. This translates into CASSYSGTGTNQPQHF.

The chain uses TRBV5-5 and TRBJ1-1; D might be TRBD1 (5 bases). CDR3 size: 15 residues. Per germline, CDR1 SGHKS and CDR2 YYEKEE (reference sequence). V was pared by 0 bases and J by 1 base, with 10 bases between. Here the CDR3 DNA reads TGTGCCAGCAGCTTGGGGGTGACAGCGAACACTGAAGCTTTCTTT. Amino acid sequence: CASSLGVTANTEAFF.

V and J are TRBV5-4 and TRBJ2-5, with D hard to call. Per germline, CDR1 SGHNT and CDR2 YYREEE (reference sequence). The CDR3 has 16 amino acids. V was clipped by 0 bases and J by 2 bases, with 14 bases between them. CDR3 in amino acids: CASSLAVFGLQETQYF. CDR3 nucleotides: TGTGCCAGCAGCTTGGCCGTTTTCGGGTTACAAGAGACCCAGTACTTC.

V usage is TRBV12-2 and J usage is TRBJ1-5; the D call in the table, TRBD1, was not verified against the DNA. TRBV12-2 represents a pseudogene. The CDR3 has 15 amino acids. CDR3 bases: TGTGCAAGTCGCTTAGCGGACAGGTTCCCTCAGCCCCAGCATTTT. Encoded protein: CASRLADRFPQPQHF.

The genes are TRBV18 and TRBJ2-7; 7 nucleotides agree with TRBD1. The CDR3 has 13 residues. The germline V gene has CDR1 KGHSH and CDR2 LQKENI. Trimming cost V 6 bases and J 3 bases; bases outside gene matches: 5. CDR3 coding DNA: TGTGCCAGCTCCCGGGACAGCATCTACGAGCAGTACTTC. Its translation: CASSRDSIYEQYF.

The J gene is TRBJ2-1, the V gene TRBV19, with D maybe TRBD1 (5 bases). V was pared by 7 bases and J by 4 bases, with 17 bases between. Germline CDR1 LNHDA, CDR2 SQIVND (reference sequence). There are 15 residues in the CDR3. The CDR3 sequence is CASIQAGRPYNEQFF. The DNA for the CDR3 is TGTGCCAGTATACAGGCAGGCCGCCCTTACAATGAGCAGTTCTTC.

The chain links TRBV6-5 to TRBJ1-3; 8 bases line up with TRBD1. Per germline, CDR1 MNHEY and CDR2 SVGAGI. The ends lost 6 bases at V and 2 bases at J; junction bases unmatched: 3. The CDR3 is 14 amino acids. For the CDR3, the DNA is TGTGCCAGCAGCATACAGGGGGCTGGAAACACCATATATTTT. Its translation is CASSIQGAGNTIYF.

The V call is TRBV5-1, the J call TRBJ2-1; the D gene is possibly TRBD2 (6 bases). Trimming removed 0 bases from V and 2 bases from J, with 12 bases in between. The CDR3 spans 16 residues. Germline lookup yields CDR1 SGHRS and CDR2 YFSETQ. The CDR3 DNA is TGCGCCAGCAGCTTGGCGGGAGACGCAGCCTACAATGAGCAGTTCTTC. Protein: CASSLAGDAAYNEQFF.